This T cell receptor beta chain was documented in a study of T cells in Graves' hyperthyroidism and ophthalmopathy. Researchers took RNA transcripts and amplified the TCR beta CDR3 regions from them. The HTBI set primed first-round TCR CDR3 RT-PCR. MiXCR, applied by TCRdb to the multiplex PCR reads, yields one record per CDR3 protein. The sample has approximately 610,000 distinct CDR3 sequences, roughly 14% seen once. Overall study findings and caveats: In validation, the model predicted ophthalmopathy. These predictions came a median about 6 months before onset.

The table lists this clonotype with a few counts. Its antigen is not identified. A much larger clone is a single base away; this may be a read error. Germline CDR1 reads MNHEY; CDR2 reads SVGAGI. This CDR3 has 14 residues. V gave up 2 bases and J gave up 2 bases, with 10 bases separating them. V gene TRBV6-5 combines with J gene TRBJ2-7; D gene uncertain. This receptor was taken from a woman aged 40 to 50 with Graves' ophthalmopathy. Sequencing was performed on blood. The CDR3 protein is CASSYQRTPYEQYF. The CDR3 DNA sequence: TGTGCCAGCAGTTACCAGAGAACGCCCTACGAGCAGTACTTC.